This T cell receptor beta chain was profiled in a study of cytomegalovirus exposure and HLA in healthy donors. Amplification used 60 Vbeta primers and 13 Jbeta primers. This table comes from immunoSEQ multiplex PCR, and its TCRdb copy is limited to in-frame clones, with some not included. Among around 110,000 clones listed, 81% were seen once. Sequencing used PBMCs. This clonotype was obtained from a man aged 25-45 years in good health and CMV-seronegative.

The CDR3 sequence is CASSLPSGGDEQFF. CDR3 nucleotides: TGCGCCAGCAGCTTGCCTAGCGGGGGGGATGAGCAGTTCTTC. This chain links TRBV5-1 with TRBJ2-1; 12 bases line up with TRBD2. Germline loops: CDR1 SGHRS, CDR2 YFSETQ. V trimming: 1 base; J trimming: 8 bases; junction bases outside the gene matches: 1. The CDR3 is 14 amino acids. Complete variable domain (other parts from reference TRBV5-1 and TRBJ2-1): KAGVTQTPRYLIKTRGQQVTLSCSPISGHRSVSWYQQTPGQGLQFLFEYFSETQRNKGNFPGRFSGRQFSNSRSEMNVSTLELGDSALYLCASSLPSGGDEQFFGPGTRLTVL.